Only a few counts were recorded for the clone carrying this T cell receptor (beta chain). Its antigen is not known. These data are taken from a study of blood T cells in healthy people across ages. Broader study findings: Researchers report that TCR beta diversity correlated strongly with naive T cell percentage. Roughly linear declines in TCR beta diversity per million T cells occurred with age.

The second PCR ran roughly 6 to 11 cycles with a sample-barcoded 5' primer and J-beta primers. The template-switch adaptor was a 5' adaptor with 12 random nucleotides. It tagged each cDNA molecule. MiXCR, applied by TCRdb to the 5' RACE reads, yields one record per CDR3 protein. The table lists under 2 million distinct CDR3 sequences, around 35% of them singletons. Sequenced input: blood. This receptor was identified in a woman under 40 in good health.

This CDR3 reads CATRTGTGGPTFF. Written as DNA, the CDR3 is TGTGCCACCCGAACCGGGACAGGGGGCCCTACTTTCTTT. The chain employs TRBV10-3 and TRBJ1-1; TRBD1 matches 12 bases. This CDR3 contains 13 residues. CDR1 ENHRY and CDR2 SYGVKD come from the germline V gene. Unmatched junction bases numbered 12, after V lost 10 bases and J lost 12 bases.